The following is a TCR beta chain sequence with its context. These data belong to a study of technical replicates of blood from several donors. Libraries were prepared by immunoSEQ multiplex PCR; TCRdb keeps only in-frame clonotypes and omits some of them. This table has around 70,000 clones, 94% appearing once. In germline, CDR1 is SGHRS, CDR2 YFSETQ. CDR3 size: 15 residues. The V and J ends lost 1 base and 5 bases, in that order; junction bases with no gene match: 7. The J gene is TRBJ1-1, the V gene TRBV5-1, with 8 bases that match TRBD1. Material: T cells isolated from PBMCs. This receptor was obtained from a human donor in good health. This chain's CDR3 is CASSLLGQGATEAFF. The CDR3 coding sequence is TGCGCCAGCAGCTTGTTAGGGCAGGGGGCAACTGAAGCTTTCTTT.